Listed below are T cell receptor beta chains from one sample, sequenced in a study of beta chain features in type 1 diabetes. The table came from immunoSEQ multiplex PCR; TCRdb's copy has only in-frame clones and leaves some out. Of roughly 260,000 clones in the sample, around 21% were seen once. What was sequenced was naive CD4+ T cells from blood. Receptors were obtained from a woman aged 40 to 50 with type 1 diabetes. Each CDR3 is given with its conserved first and last residue. The D gene is left open where the match is weak. Only part of the rows carry a size: once, few, many, or a class if the clone is expanded.

abundance | j_gene | v_gene | d_gene | CDR3nt | CDR3aa
- | TRBJ2-5 | TRBV29-1 | - | TGCAGCGTTGTTGCGGGGGCAGGGCAAGAGACCCAGTACTTC | CSVVAGAGQETQYF
few | TRBJ1-4 | TRBV9 | - | TGTGCCAGCAGCGTAGATCGGGGTTTGACTAATGAAAAACTGTTTTTT | CASSVDRGLTNEKLFF
- | TRBJ2-1 | TRBV9 | TRBD2 | TGTGCCAGCAGCGAAGGGACTAGCGGGGTTCCCTACAATGAGCAGTTCTTC | CASSEGTSGVPYNEQFF
few | TRBJ1-1 | TRBV7-2 | TRBD1 | TGTGCCAGCAGCTTTACCCCGGGACAGGGGTCTGAAGCTTTCTTT | CASSFTPGQGSEAFF
- | TRBJ1-1 | TRBV7-9 | - | TGTGCCAGCAGCTTTTCGGACAGGAACACTGAAGCTTTCTTT | CASSFSDRNTEAFF
- | TRBJ2-6 | TRBV28 | TRBD1 | TGTGCCAGCAGGCGCGACAGGGGTGGGGCCAACGTCCTGACTTTC | CASRRDRGGANVLTF
few | TRBJ2-5 | TRBV27 | - | TGTGCCAGCAGTTTAAATTGGGAGGGGGTTGGGACCCAGTACTTC | CASSLNWEGVGTQYF
few | TRBJ2-1 | TRBV5-1 | - | TGCGCCAGCAGCGCTAGATGGTCCTACAATGAGCAGTTCTTC | CASSARWSYNEQFF
few | TRBJ1-2 | TRBV7-3 | - | TGTGCCAGCAGCTTAACGGGGAGACGTGGCTACACCTTC | CASSLTGRRGYTF
- | TRBJ2-5 | TRBV5-1 | TRBD2 | TGCGCCAGCAGCTTGGTAGCGGGAGGGCCCCCAGAGACCCAGTACTTC | CASSLVAGGPPETQYF
few | TRBJ1-1 | TRBV11-2 | - | TGTGCCAGCAGCTTTGGGGGGAGGAGCACTGAAGCTTTCTTT | CASSFGGRSTEAFF
few | TRBJ2-5 | TRBV29-1 | - | TGCAGCGTTGAAGTACTAGAACGAGAGACCCAGTACTTC | CSVEVLERETQYF
- | TRBJ2-3 | TRBV27 | TRBD2 | TGTGCCAGCAGCCTGACGCGGGGGGGAACAGATACGCAGTATTTT | CASSLTRGGTDTQYF
few | TRBJ2-1 | TRBV29-1 | - | TGCAGCGTTGAAGGCCGGAAGGGGCCTGAGCAGTTCTTC | CSVEGRKGPEQFF
- | TRBJ2-1 | TRBV10-3 | - | TGTGCCATCAGTGAGGGGGGACAAAGCAATGAGCAGTTCTTC | CAISEGGQSNEQFF
- | TRBJ2-5 | TRBV15 | TRBD1 | TGTGCCACCAGCAGAGCGAGACAGGGGGCGAGGGAGACCCAGTACTTC | CATSRARQGARETQYF
few | TRBJ2-5 | TRBV19 | TRBD2 | TGTGCCAGTAGTGGCGGGGGAAAGGAGACCCAGTACTTC | CASSGGGKETQYF
- | TRBJ1-1 | TRBV5-1 | - | TGCGCCAGCAGCTTGGCGGGAGGGGTCGTCGCTGAAGCTTTCTTT | CASSLAGGVVAEAFF
few | TRBJ2-7 | TRBV9 | - | TGTGCCAGCAGCGTAGACTCGGGCGAGCAGTACTTC | CASSVDSGEQYF
few | TRBJ2-1 | TRBV5-1 | - | TGCGCCAGCAGCTTGGGCAGCTTTGGGGCCTTTGAGCAGTTCTTC | CASSLGSFGAFEQFF
- | TRBJ1-1 | TRBV29-1 | - | TGCAGCGTTGATGGGGCAAAGAACACTGAAGCTTTCTTT | CSVDGAKNTEAFF
few | TRBJ1-2 | TRBV28 | - | TGTGCCAGCAGGGCGGGACCTATCTATGGCTACACCTTC | CASRAGPIYGYTF
- | TRBJ1-5 | TRBV19 | - | TGTGCCAGTAGCTCCGGGGAGGGCAATCAGCCCCAGCATTTT | CASSSGEGNQPQHF
- | TRBJ2-1 | TRBV7-6 | TRBD2 | TGTGCCAGCAGCTTTAGCGGGGTATTGCATGAGCAGTTCTTC | CASSFSGVLHEQFF
- | TRBJ1-6 | TRBV25-1 | - | TGTGCCAGCAGTGATAGAGGGTCACCCCTCCACTTT | CASSDRGSPLHF
- | TRBJ2-7 | TRBV2 | - | TGTGCCAGCAGTGAATCGGTAGCGGCCTACGAGCAGTACTTC | CASSESVAAYEQYF
- | TRBJ2-3 | TRBV4-1 | TRBD2 | TGCGCCAGCAGCCAATCTCCGGGACTAGCGGGGATAACCCACACAGATACGCAGTATTTT | CASSQSPGLAGITHTDTQYF
- | TRBJ2-3 | TRBV29-1 | TRBD2 | TGCAGCGATTTGACTAGCGGGAGGGCTGATACGCAGTATTTT | CSDLTSGRADTQYF
- | TRBJ1-2 | TRBV30 | - | TGTGCCTGGACAGGGCCCGTTAACTATGGCTACACCTTC | CAWTGPVNYGYTF
- | TRBJ2-7 | TRBV7-9 | - | TGTGCCAGCAGCTTGGGCAGGGGTCAACACGAGCAGTACTTC | CASSLGRGQHEQYF
- | TRBJ2-2 | TRBV15 | TRBD2 | TGTGCCACCATGGAGGGAGGGGTGAACACCGGGGAGCTGTTTTTT | CATMEGGVNTGELFF
- | TRBJ1-1 | TRBV18 | TRBD1 | TGTGCCAGCTCAACGCTTCGACAGGGGGCGGTTGGGGGAGCTTTCTTT | CASSTLRQGAVGGAFF
- | TRBJ2-1 | TRBV7-2 | TRBD2 | TGTGCCAGCAGCTTAGAGCGGGAGACCTACAATGAGCAGTTCTTC | CASSLERETYNEQFF
- | TRBJ2-3 | TRBV7-2 | - | TGTGCCAGCAGCTCCAGGCTTCTGAATGGGGCGGATACGCAGTATTTT | CASSSRLLNGADTQYF
- | TRBJ1-2 | TRBV5-4 | TRBD1 | TGTGCCAGCAGCTTGGTGGGGACAGATGGCTACACCTTC | CASSLVGTDGYTF
few | TRBJ2-5 | TRBV29-1 | TRBD1 | TGCAGCGTTGAGGCGTTTCGGACAGGGGGGGGAGAGACCCAGTACTTC | CSVEAFRTGGGETQYF
- | TRBJ1-5 | TRBV15 | - | TGTGCCACCAGCAGAGACCCAGGGGCCGCCTATCAGCCCCAGCATTTT | CATSRDPGAAYQPQHF
- | TRBJ2-3 | TRBV6-5 | - | TGTGCCAGCAGTTACCCGGGATCAGATACGCAGTATTTT | CASSYPGSDTQYF
- | TRBJ1-1 | TRBV18 | - | TGTGCCAGCTCACCGCCCATTGGGGCGAACACTGAAGCTTTCTTT | CASSPPIGANTEAFF